This T cell receptor beta chain was obtained from a study of memory CD4+ T cells and cytomegalovirus serostatus. Overall study findings and caveats: Median bootstrapped AUC for CMV status was about 0.95 originally, about 0.9 US-trained. Of under 200 reported CMV TCRbeta sequences, 67 were found in memory CD4+ repertoires. The CMV-associated TCR signature appears largely within the CD4+ memory repertoire.

This clone came up a few times. Its specificity is not known. Single viable CD3+CD4+CD8-CD45RO+ cells were sorted as the memory CD4+ T cells. Germline assignment: CDR1 LNHNV and CDR2 YYDKDF (reference sequence). This CDR3 region has 12 residues. The V end was cut by 0 bases, the J end by 4 bases, with 4 bases between. Original methodology: Out-of-frame sequences were removed, leaving a few million distinct TCRbeta sequences. Profiling relied on immunoSEQ multiplex PCR, and the TCRdb table lists in-frame clones only, not all of them. Clone size and V and J calls were adopted from that table, with D and trimming inferred from the DNA. The data show about 58,000 clones, with approximately 86% seen just once and about 0.5% held by the top ten.

The chain is built from TRBV15 and TRBJ2-7; D remains unclear. The source is an adult in good health and CMV-seronegative. Some clones in this sample may be carry-over from other donors' samples. The sample was memory CD4+ T cells from blood. CDR3 bases: TGTGCCACCAGCAGAGACAAGTACGAGCAGTACTTC. It codes for CATSRDKYEQYF.